The 26 T cell receptor beta chains given below trace back to one sample, sequenced in a study of blood T cell repertoires in COVID-19. Method: immunoSEQ multiplex PCR; TCRdb's copy keeps in-frame clones and lacks some. The table has approximately 150,000 clones, roughly 86% seen once. The sequenced sample consisted of peripheral blood. The receptor set was obtained from a woman older than 75 with COVID-19, enrolled during active disease.

This clone appeared a single time. The chain joins TRBV15 to TRBJ2-7; weak D call: TRBD1 (6 bases). Germline assignment: CDR1 LNHNV and CDR2 YYDKDF (reference sequence). V was shortened by 0 bases and J by 3 bases, with 18 bases between the two germline ends. CDR3 length equals 17 residues. This CDR3 is CATSREFKRTAIYEQYF. The DNA of the CDR3 is TGTGCCACCAGCAGAGAGTTTAAGCGGACAGCTATCTACGAGCAGTACTTC.

This sequence joins TRBV27 and TRBJ1-1; D ambiguous. Looked up from germline, CDR1 is MNHEY and CDR2 is SMNVEV (reference sequence). V shed 2 bases and J shed 0 bases, with 7 bases lying between them. The CDR3 runs to 14 residues. The CDR3 is CASSLGLLNTEAFF. The CDR3 nucleotides are TGTGCCAGCAGTTTAGGACTTCTGAACACTGAAGCTTTCTTT.

There are a few counts of this clone. The chain uses TRBV25-1 and TRBJ2-7; 9 nucleotides line up with TRBD1. CDR3 length: 16 amino acids. Germline CDR1 is MGHDK and CDR2 is SYGVNS. The ends lost 5 bases at V and 2 bases at J; junction bases unmatched: 10. The CDR3 sequence is CASSTRDRDVPYEQYF. CDR3 bases: TGTGCCAGCAGTACCCGGGACAGGGACGTTCCCTACGAGCAGTACTTC.

The chain has TRBV5-1 and TRBJ2-7; D may be TRBD1 (6 bases). Looked up from germline, CDR1 is SGHRS and CDR2 is YFSETQ. The CDR3 sequence is 16 residues long. V shed 4 bases and J shed 7 bases, with 24 bases lying between them. CDR3 nucleotides: TGCGCCAGCAGCCCCTACAGGGCAGCTTCAGAAGGGGAGCAGTACTTC. Protein product: CASSPYRAASEGEQYF.

This chain joins TRBV7-2 and TRBJ1-3; D gene ambiguous. CDR1 and CDR2 (germline): SGHTA, FQGNSA. V was cut by 5 bases and J by 0 bases, with 11 bases left in between. CDR3 length: 15 residues. CDR3: CASSTGLISGNTIYF. CDR3 bases: TGTGCCAGCAGCACCGGACTCATCTCTGGAAACACCATATATTTT.

The chain uses TRBV2 and TRBJ1-3; D remains unclear. Trimming pared 7 bases from V and 4 bases from J, leaving 17 bases between. Germline V gives CDR1 SNHLY, CDR2 FYNNEI. The CDR3 consists of 15 residues. The chain's CDR3 is CASKLGEAYGNTIYF. Written as DNA, the CDR3 is TGTGCCAGCAAGCTCGGTGAGGCTTACGGAAACACCATATATTTT. Together with reference TRBV2 and TRBJ1-3, the CDR3 gives the full variable domain: EPEVTQTPSHQVTQMGQEVILRCVPISNHLYFYWYRQILGQKVEFLVSFYNNEISEKSEIFDDQFSVERPDGSNFTLKIRSTKLEDSAMYFCASKLGEAYGNTIYFGEGSWLTVV.

This clone was seen just once. This chain joins TRBV9 and TRBJ2-1; 13 nucleotides line up with TRBD2. V dropped 2 bases and J dropped 15; count of bases not matched to a gene: 23. Per the germline V gene, CDR1 is SGDLS and CDR2 is YYNGEE. The CDR3 spans 19 residues. The CDR3 loop reads CASSVGPAMGLAGRTSRFF. The CDR3 DNA is TGTGCCAGCAGCGTGGGACCGGCAATGGGACTAGCGGGACGAACCTCTCGGTTCTTC.

CDR3 protein: CSVGTWGGGYTF. The CDR3 bases are TGCAGCGTCGGGACTTGGGGGGGCGGCTACACCTTC. The chain employs TRBV29-1 and TRBJ1-2, with D tentatively TRBD1 (6 bases). V lost 6 bases, J lost 8 bases, and 16 bases lay in between. This CDR3 spans 12 amino acids. CDR1 SQVTM and CDR2 ANQGSEA come from the germline V gene.

In its sample, this clone was seen a few times. J is TRBJ2-4 and V is TRBV7-2; D is possibly TRBD1 (6 bases). The CDR3 is 15 residues long. Trimming left V 2 bases short and J 4 bases short, with 12 bases between. Germline loops: CDR1 SGHTA, CDR2 FQGNSA. Here the CDR3 DNA reads TGTGCCAGCAGCTTATATAGGGGGAATAAAAACATTCAGTACTTC. This encodes CASSLYRGNKNIQYF.

The chain is built from TRBV6-5 and TRBJ2-5; tentatively, D is TRBD1 (6 bases). Trimming took off 5 bases at V and 1 base at J, with 8 bases between the two ends. Germline V gene data show CDR1 as MNHEY and CDR2 as SVGAGI. The CDR3 loop spans 13 amino acids. The CDR3 DNA follows: TGTGCCAGCAGTAGACAGGCCCAAGAGACCCAGTACTTC. Translating it yields CASSRQAQETQYF.

The chain links TRBV28 to TRBJ1-1, with 7 bases matching TRBD1. V lost 2 bases to trimming and J lost 4 bases; unmatched junction nucleotides: 10. Germline CDR1 reads MDHEN; CDR2 reads SYDVKM. The CDR3 runs to 16 residues. The CDR3 protein is CASSLGLRGRITEAFF. The CDR3 nucleotides read TGTGCCAGCAGTTTAGGGTTGAGGGGGCGGATCACTGAAGCTTTCTTT.

This clone was seen more than once but under ten times. The chain recombines TRBV4-1 with TRBJ1-1; a possible D gene is TRBD1 (5 bases). The CDR3 totals 17 residues. CDR1 is MGHRA, CDR2 YSYEKL, per germline. Trimming removed 0 bases at V and 5 bases at J, with 19 bases between. The CDR3 region is CASSQDLRALERTEAFF. The CDR3, as DNA: TGCGCCAGCAGCCAAGATCTCAGGGCTCTTGAGAGGACTGAAGCTTTCTTT.

V is TRBV2 and J is TRBJ2-7; TRBD2 matches 8 bases. V lost 5 bases, J lost 1 base, and 13 bases stayed unmatched. CDR1 and CDR2 (germline): SNHLY, FYNNEI. The CDR3 is 17 residues long. CDR3 bases: TGTGCCAGCAGTAAAGGGGTAGCGGGAACCCGGTCCTACGAGCAGTACTTC. Its translation: CASSKGVAGTRSYEQYF.

The CDR3 DNA sequence: TGCGCCAGCAGCCAAGAACTAGCGGGAGGAGAAGATACGCAGTATTTT. Translation: CASSQELAGGEDTQYF. This chain uses TRBV4-3 with TRBJ2-3; 12 bases match TRBD2. The CDR3 extends over 16 amino acids. J lost 5 bases, V lost 0 bases, and 3 bases had no gene match. CDR1 and CDR2 (germline): LGHNA, YSLEER.

The chain uses TRBV7-2 and TRBJ1-4; tentative D call: TRBD1 (6 bases). Germline assignment: CDR1 SGHTA and CDR2 FQGNSA. The CDR3 has 18 residues. The ends were cut back, 1 base at V and 0 bases at J, with 15 bases in the middle. The CDR3 DNA sequence: TGTGCCAGCAGCTTAGGACAGGATACCATTGCAACTAATGAAAAACTGTTTTTT. This encodes CASSLGQDTIATNEKLFF. Together with reference TRBV7-2 and TRBJ1-4, the CDR3 gives the full variable domain: GAGVSQSPSNKVTEKGKDVELRCDPISGHTALYWYRQSLGQGLEFLIYFQGNSAPDKSGLPSDRFSAERTGGSVSTLTIQRTQQEDSAVYLCASSLGQDTIATNEKLFFGSGTQLSVL.

The CDR3 spells CASSQDRPPREAFF. The CDR3, as DNA: TGTGCCAGCAGCCAAGACAGGCCCCCGCGTGAAGCTTTCTTT. The rearrangement links TRBV7-9 to TRBJ1-1, with D tentatively TRBD1 (6 bases). Trimming pared 5 bases from V and 7 bases from J, leaving 17 bases between. Germline loops: CDR1 SEHNR, CDR2 FQNEAQ (reference sequence). There are 14 residues in the CDR3. The whole variable domain, filled in from reference TRBV7-9 and TRBJ1-1, reads DTGVSQNPRHKITKRGQNVTFRCDPISEHNRLYWYRQTLGQGPEFLTYFQNEAQLEKSRLLSDRFSAERPKGSFSTLEIQRTEQGDSAMYLCASSQDRPPREAFFGQGTRLTVV.

Ten or more counts support this clone. The rearrangement joins TRBV19 to TRBJ1-5, with 9 bases fitting TRBD1. V was clipped by 7 bases and J by 6 bases; unmatched bases: 13. The germline V gene encodes CDR1 LNHDA and CDR2 SQIVND (reference sequence). The CDR3 has 16 residues. In DNA, the CDR3 is TGTGCCAGTATCCCGGGACAGGGAAAGAGGAGTCAGCCCCAGCATTTT. This gives the protein CASIPGQGKRSQPQHF.

The genes are TRBV29-1 and TRBJ2-7; 7 nucleotides align to TRBD2. The junction had 10 bases not matched to a gene; V was cut back by 3 bases and J by 2 bases. Germline lookup yields CDR1 SQVTM and CDR2 ANQGSEA. The CDR3 runs 15 residues. CDR3 nucleotide sequence: TGCAGCGTTGAGGTAGAGCGGGAATTTGCCTACGAGCAGTACTTC. Translation gives CSVEVEREFAYEQYF.

This CDR3 reads CATSDSGLAGVEQYF. In nucleotides, the CDR3 is TGTGCCACCAGTGATTCGGGACTAGCGGGAGTCGAGCAGTACTTC. The V gene is TRBV24-1, the J gene TRBJ2-7; 14 nucleotides match TRBD2. Per the germline V gene, CDR1 is KGHDR and CDR2 is SFDVKD. The CDR3 extends over 15 amino acids. Trimming cost V 2 bases and J 6 bases; bases outside gene matches: 2.

The J gene is TRBJ1-1, the V gene TRBV12-3 or TRBV12-4; TRBD1 aligns across 7 bases. This CDR3 has 13 residues. V shed 1 base and J 8 bases; nucleotides not matched to a gene: 4. The chain's CDR3 is CASSLGKGAEAFF. The CDR3 DNA follows: TGTGCCAGCAGTTTAGGCAAGGGGGCCGAAGCTTTCTTT.

This clone was detected a few times. J is TRBJ2-2 and V is TRBV6-5; no reliable D call. The CDR3 runs to 14 residues. The ends were cut back, 5 bases at V and 6 bases at J, with 13 bases in the middle. Germline CDR1 and CDR2: MNHEY and SVGAGI. CDR3 protein: CASSPTSLAGELFF. The CDR3 nucleotides read TGTGCCAGCAGTCCCACGAGCTTAGCCGGGGAGCTGTTTTTT.

This chain joins TRBV29-1 and TRBJ2-7; 9 nucleotides align to TRBD1. The junction had 6 bases not matched to a gene; V was cut back by 6 bases and J by 6 bases. Germline-derived CDR1 and CDR2 are SQVTM and ANQGSEA. The CDR3 spans 12 residues. The CDR3 DNA follows: TGCAGCGTCCAGCAACAGGGGGCCGAGCAGTACTTC. Its translation: CSVQQQGAEQYF.

CDR3 DNA: TGTGCCAGCAGCTTAGGGCGGGACGATACCGAGCAGTACTTC. Translating gives CASSLGRDDTEQYF. This chain uses TRBV7-2 with TRBJ2-7; D may be TRBD2 (6 bases). The CDR3 is 14 residues long. V shed 1 base and J shed 6 bases, with 13 bases lying between them. Germline V gene sequence: CDR1 SGHTA, CDR2 FQGNSA.

The chain joins TRBV7-8 to TRBJ2-2, with 12 bases fitting TRBD1. The V and J ends lost 6 bases and 6 bases, in that order; junction bases with no gene match: 5. This CDR3 has 15 amino acids. Germline CDR1 is SGHVS and CDR2 is FQNEAQ. The CDR3 DNA reads TGTGCCAGCAGGACCGGGACAGGGGGCTCCGGGGAGCTGTTTTTT. Its translation is CASRTGTGGSGELFF.

This chain joins TRBV15 and TRBJ2-4, with D maybe TRBD2 (6 bases). V lost 1 base and J 4 bases, leaving 20 bases between the germline ends. Looked up from germline, CDR1 is LNHNV and CDR2 is YYDKDF (reference sequence). The CDR3 has 18 amino acids. The CDR3 here is CATSRVAAGSFSKNIQYF. CDR3 DNA sequence: TGTGCCACCAGCAGAGTCGCGGCGGGATCTTTTTCAAAAAACATTCAGTACTTC.

The chain employs TRBV11-2 and TRBJ2-1, with 10 bases matching TRBD2. The V gene's germline CDR1 is SGHAT and CDR2 FQNNGV. The CDR3 has 15 residues. V shed 6 bases, J shed 6 bases, and the junction held 8 bases outside the gene matches. In DNA, the CDR3 is TGTGCCAGCAGTTCCCACCTAGCGGGAGTCAATGAGCAGTTCTTC. It is translated as CASSSHLAGVNEQFF.